This T cell receptor beta chain was sequenced for a study of T cell repertoires in ileal Crohn's disease. With respect to this clone: Its antigen remains unidentified.

From germline, CDR1 is SNHLY and CDR2 FYNNEI. There are 13 residues in the CDR3. V dropped 6 bases and J dropped 0; count of bases not matched to a gene: 2. Notes on the study in general: High-frequency clones were more common in sorted CD8 than CD4 cells.

TCRdb's copy holds only in-frame clones and misses some; the assay was immunoSEQ multiplex PCR. This table holds about 4,500 clones, around 72% found once. This receptor was identified in an adult with Crohn's disease. V is TRBV2 and J is TRBJ2-7; 7 bases fit TRBD1. Sequenced input: ileal tissue. The CDR3 sequence is CASRDRSSYEQYF. CDR3 DNA: TGTGCCAGCAGGGACAGGAGCTCCTACGAGCAGTACTTC.